The 19 T cell receptor beta chains below all came from one sample that was sequenced in a study of T cell repertoires in cytomegalovirus infection. Each CDR3 protein gets one entry after TCRdb re-called the reads with MiXCR. This table has 300,000 or so distinct CDR3 sequences, around a quarter appearing once. No antigen has been assigned to these receptors. Material: cultured PBMCs, obtained from culture after CMV antigen stimulation. Source of these receptors: a human donor in good health (CMV status not recorded). Some clones in this sample may be carry-over from other donors' samples.

V and J are TRBV6-2 or TRBV6-3 and TRBJ1-4; perhaps TRBD1 as D (5 bases). Looked up from germline, CDR1 is MNHEY and CDR2 is SVGEGT. This CDR3 region has 14 residues. Trimming removed 4 bases at V and 5 bases at J, with 11 bases between. CDR3 residues: CASSSGGENEKLFF. Here the CDR3 DNA reads TGTGCCAGCAGTTCAGGAGGGGAGAATGAAAAACTGTTTTTT.

V gene TRBV9 combines with J gene TRBJ2-5; the D gene is possibly TRBD2 (6 bases). V lost 1 base and J lost 5, with 12 bases in between. The CDR3 sequence is 14 residues long. Germline assignment: CDR1 SGDLS and CDR2 YYNGEE. The CDR3 is CASSVTGSGETQYF. The CDR3 bases are TGTGCCAGCAGCGTAACCGGGAGCGGGGAGACCCAGTACTTC.

The chain is built from TRBV7-9 and TRBJ2-1; maybe TRBD2 (5 bases). The germline CDR1 and CDR2 sequences are SEHNR and FQNEAQ (reference sequence). The CDR3 consists of 17 residues. Trimming stripped 4 bases from V and 3 bases from J, with 19 bases between. The CDR3 nucleotides are TGTGCCAGCAGCTATCGGCCCCCCCTGGAGGTCTACAATGAGCAGTTCTTC. This encodes CASSYRPPLEVYNEQFF.

The chain links TRBV12-3 or TRBV12-4 to TRBJ2-1; weak D call: TRBD1 (5 bases). The CDR3 extends over 12 amino acids. Trimming pared 2 bases from V and 11 bases from J, leaving 10 bases between. This CDR3 is CASSLQGVKQFF. The CDR3 DNA follows: TGTGCCAGCAGTTTACAGGGCGTCAAGCAGTTCTTC.

V is TRBV2 and J is TRBJ1-1; tentatively, D is TRBD1 (5 bases). Germline CDR1 is SNHLY and CDR2 is FYNNEI. The CDR3 spans 14 residues. V was pared by 7 bases and J by 4 bases, with 16 bases between. The CDR3 loop reads CASTTGARATEAFF. The CDR3 nucleotides read TGTGCCAGCACCACAGGAGCTAGGGCCACTGAAGCTTTCTTT.

The chain recombines TRBV6-2 or TRBV6-3 with TRBJ2-5; maybe TRBD1 (6 bases). V shed 6 bases and J shed 5 bases, with 19 bases lying between them. The CDR3 has 15 residues. Germline V gene data show CDR1 as MNHEY and CDR2 as SVGEGT. The CDR3, as DNA: TGTGCCAGCAGCTCCGTTGGGGGCCGAGTTGAGACCCAGTACTTC. It codes for CASSSVGGRVETQYF.

The chain uses TRBV24-1 and TRBJ2-1; TRBD1 matches 10 bases. The junction had 5 bases not matched to a gene; V was cut back by 4 bases and J by 3 bases. CDR1 and CDR2 (germline): KGHDR, SFDVKD. The CDR3 consists of 16 residues. The CDR3 here is CATSETGTGVYNEQFF. In nucleotides, the CDR3 is TGTGCCACCAGTGAAACCGGGACAGGGGTCTACAATGAGCAGTTCTTC.

J is TRBJ1-2 and V is TRBV28; D unresolved. The V end lost 3 bases, the J end lost 4 bases, and 12 bases lay between the germline ends. Germline V lookup: CDR1 MDHEN, CDR2 SYDVKM. The CDR3 extends over 14 amino acids. CDR3 in DNA: TGTGCCAGCAGTTTGGTAGGGTTTCCCTATGGCTACACCTTC. Its translation is CASSLVGFPYGYTF.

In this sample, this clonotype turned up many times. The rearrangement uses TRBV7-6 and TRBJ2-5; a weak D match, TRBD2 (6 bases). V lost 6 bases to trimming and J lost 2 bases, with 22 bases between them. This CDR3 region has 17 residues. From germline, CDR1 is SGHVS and CDR2 FNYEAQ. This chain's CDR3 is CASSIFRDLGLQETQYF. The CDR3, as DNA: TGTGCCAGCAGTATATTCCGGGACTTGGGATTACAAGAGACCCAGTACTTC.

The rearrangement links TRBV19 to TRBJ2-7; 7 positions match TRBD2. CDR1 LNHDA and CDR2 SQIVND come from the germline V gene (reference sequence). This CDR3 has 13 amino acids. V lost 4 bases to trimming and J lost 6 bases; unmatched junction nucleotides: 6. The CDR3 nucleotides read TGTGCCAGTAGTACAGGGAGGGCCGGCGAGCAGTACTTC. It codes for CASSTGRAGEQYF.

This clonotype occurred a few times. The genes are TRBV7-8 and TRBJ1-1; 7 bases are a match to TRBD1. The J segment lost 0 bases and the V segment lost 3 bases, leaving 10 bases of the junction unmatched. Germline CDR1 is SGHVS and CDR2 is FQNEAQ. The CDR3 is made up of 17 amino acids. The CDR3 reads CASSFDPNRGMNTEAFF. DNA for the CDR3: TGTGCCAGCAGCTTCGACCCCAACAGGGGAATGAACACTGAAGCTTTCTTT.

The chain joins TRBV7-9 to TRBJ2-1; TRBD2 matches at 9 bases. In germline, CDR1 is SEHNR, CDR2 FQNEAQ (reference sequence). V gave up 5 bases and J gave up 5 bases; unmatched junction bases: 7. The CDR3 loop spans 15 amino acids. The CDR3 sequence: CASSRSGRPNNEQFF. CDR3 DNA: TGTGCCAGCAGCCGGAGCGGGAGGCCCAACAATGAGCAGTTCTTC.

This clonotype was recorded many times. This chain links TRBV7-2 with TRBJ1-5; D perhaps matches TRBD1 (6 bases). Germline V gives CDR1 SGHTA, CDR2 FQGNSA. The CDR3 consists of 15 residues. V lost 6 bases and J lost 4, with 16 bases in between. Here the CDR3 DNA reads TGTGCCAGCAGGCAAGGCCGGGACATGAATCAGCCCCAGCATTTT. Translated: CASRQGRDMNQPQHF.

This clonotype was observed many times. J is TRBJ2-3 and V is TRBV7-2; 7 nucleotides agree with TRBD2. Trimming removed 1 base from V and 0 bases from J; junction bases left unmatched: 4. This CDR3 comprises 16 residues. Germline lookup yields CDR1 SGHTA and CDR2 FQGNSA. CDR3 coding DNA: TGTGCCAGCAGCTTAGGGCTAGCGGCAAGCACAGATACGCAGTATTTT. Its translation is CASSLGLAASTDTQYF.

The chain combines TRBV11-2 with TRBJ2-1; 11 bases line up with TRBD2. Germline trimming cut 6 bases from V and 7 bases from J; bases unmatched to any gene: 11. Germline V lookup: CDR1 SGHAT, CDR2 FQNNGV. This CDR3 contains 16 residues. The CDR3 spells CASRWEGTSGSNEQFF. The CDR3 coding sequence is TGTGCCAGCAGATGGGAAGGGACTAGCGGATCGAATGAGCAGTTCTTC.

This clonotype has a count of ten or more. The CDR3 region is CASSSPRGWANSPLHF. The DNA of the CDR3 is TGTGCCAGCAGCTCTCCCAGGGGGTGGGCTAATTCACCCCTCCACTTT. This chain connects TRBV7-2 to TRBJ1-6, with 7 bases that match TRBD1. Germline values: CDR1 SGHTA, CDR2 FQGNSA. V lost 4 bases, J lost 6 bases, and 9 bases stayed unmatched. The CDR3 covers 16 residues.

The sample holds many counts of this clonotype. The V and J genes are TRBV7-2 and TRBJ2-7; TRBD1 is a possible D gene (6 bases). This CDR3 spans 15 amino acids. Trimming removed 2 bases at V and 2 bases at J, with 13 bases between. CDR1 and CDR2 (germline): SGHTA, FQGNSA. The CDR3 is CASSLQQGEAYEQYF. Written as DNA, the CDR3 is TGTGCCAGCAGCTTACAACAGGGTGAAGCCTACGAGCAGTACTTC. Supplemented by reference TRBV7-2 and TRBJ2-7, the full variable domain reads GAGVSQSPSNKVTEKGKDVELRCDPISGHTALYWYRQSLGQGLEFLIYFQGNSAPDKSGLPSDRFSAERTGGSVSTLTIQRTQQEDSAVYLCASSLQQGEAYEQYFGPGTRLTVT.

V usage is TRBV4-1 and J usage is TRBJ2-1; 10 bases line up with TRBD2. V shed 8 bases, J shed 1 base, and the junction held 2 bases outside the gene matches. Germline V gives CDR1 MGHRA, CDR2 YSYEKL. The CDR3 consists of 14 residues. The CDR3 loop is CASGLAVSYNEQFF. The CDR3 DNA is TGCGCCAGCGGACTAGCGGTTTCCTACAATGAGCAGTTCTTC.

The chain carries TRBV6-2 or TRBV6-3 and TRBJ2-7; TRBD2 aligns across 7 bases. The ends lost 8 bases at V and 5 bases at J; junction bases unmatched: 12. The CDR3 sequence is 14 residues long. Per the germline V gene, CDR1 is MNHEY and CDR2 is SVGEGT. This chain's CDR3 is CASQPSAGENEQYF. CDR3 in DNA: TGTGCCAGCCAACCCTCTGCGGGAGAGAACGAGCAGTACTTC.